This T cell receptor (beta chain) emerged from a study of blood T cell repertoires in COVID-19. At the level of the study: Some COVID-19 samples were acute and others convalescent; all came from the United States, Italy and Spain. Sources were T cells, B-cell-depleted T cells, or PBMCs; the material itself was cDNA or gDNA.

The data were produced by immunoSEQ multiplex PCR, yet TCRdb's version contains in-frame clones alone and is incomplete. Of approximately 130,000 clones listed, about 76% were seen once; the top ten hold around a fifth. The source of this sequence is an older man with acute or convalescent COVID-19. Sequencing was done on a sample of peripheral blood.

Here the CDR3 reads CASSFTRVGANTEAFF. CDR3 nucleotides: TGTGCCAGCAGCTTTACGAGGGTGGGGGCGAACACTGAAGCTTTCTTT. The V call is TRBV7-2, the J call TRBJ1-1; weak D call: TRBD1 (6 bases). The ends were cut back, 3 bases at V and 1 base at J, with 15 bases in the middle. The CDR3 totals 16 residues. Looked up from germline, CDR1 is SGHTA and CDR2 is FQGNSA.